Given below is one T cell receptor beta chain in context. This entry comes from a study of blood T cell repertoires in COVID-19. Study-wide context: Acute-phase and convalescent COVID-19 samples originated in the United States, Italy and Spain. T cells, B-cell-depleted T cells, or PBMCs supplied cDNA or gDNA.

Measured with immunoSEQ multiplex PCR; TCRdb has only the in-frame clones, and not every one. The top ten clones hold roughly 1% of a sample with some 48,000 clones, 80% to 95% of them seen once. The CDR3 is 18 amino acids. The V and J ends lost 0 bases and 1 base, in that order; junction bases with no gene match: 12. CDR1 is SGDLS, CDR2 YYNGEE, per germline. The chain couples TRBV9 to TRBJ1-2, with 7 bases lining up with TRBD1. Sequenced material: peripheral blood. This sequence originates from a man in his sixties with COVID-19, enrolled during active disease. The CDR3 DNA reads as TGTGCCAGCAGCGTAGAAGAATCGGAGGGGGCTTTTAACTATGGCTACACCTTC. Protein: CASSVEESEGAFNYGYTF. Filled out from reference TRBV9 and TRBJ1-2, the complete variable domain reads DSGVTQTPKHLITATGQRVTLRCSPRSGDLSVYWYQQSLDQGLQFLIQYYNGEERAKGNILERFSAQQFPDLHSELNLSSLELGDSALYFCASSVEESEGAFNYGYTFGSGTRLTVV.